This record looks at one T cell receptor beta chain sequence and its context. It was tens of millions of PBMCs that unsorted samples used for genomic DNA. The assay was run at deep level. Here immunoSEQ multiplex PCR was the method, and the copy in TCRdb shows in-frame clones only, minus some. The sample contains more than 400,000 clones, approximately 80% of which appear only once. The data were taken from a study of shared clonotypes between healthy human individuals. Trimming removed 2 bases from V and 2 bases from J, with 6 bases in between. CDR1 is GTSNPN, CDR2 SVGIG, per germline (reference sequence). The CDR3 has 12 amino acids.

V and J are TRBV30 and TRBJ1-1; D may be TRBD1 (5 bases). The TCR was taken from a woman aged 40-49 years in good health. Some clones in this sample may be carry-over from other donors' samples. Sequencing used PBMCs. The CDR3 DNA follows: TGTGCCTGGAGTCGGGACAACACTGAAGCTTTCTTT. This gives the protein CAWSRDNTEAFF.